The 4 T cell receptor beta chains presented below share a single source sample, sequenced in a study of blood T cell repertoires in COVID-19. Sequenced by immunoSEQ multiplex PCR; TCRdb stores in-frame clones only, minus some. The sample holds tens of thousands of clones; 65% to 90% are singletons and the top ten take under 1.5%. Sequenced sample: peripheral blood. The receptors derive from a woman aged 55-75 years with acute or convalescent COVID-19.

Only one count was recorded for this clone. This chain joins TRBV2 and TRBJ2-2, with D possibly being TRBD1 (6 bases). The V gene's germline CDR1 is SNHLY and CDR2 FYNNEI. This CDR3 region has 14 residues. Trimming stripped 7 bases from V and 4 bases from J, with 13 bases between. This CDR3 reads CASIKDRSTGELFF. CDR3 DNA sequence: TGTGCCAGCATCAAGGACAGAAGCACCGGGGAGCTGTTTTTT.

This clone was seen a handful of times. The chain joins TRBV19 to TRBJ1-6; TRBD1 is a possible D gene (6 bases). Looked up from germline, CDR1 is LNHDA and CDR2 is SQIVND (reference sequence). The CDR3 is 14 residues long. V lost 5 bases to trimming and J lost 5 bases, with 10 bases between them. In DNA form, the CDR3 reads TGTGCCAGTAGTGGACAGCCTAATAATTCACCCCTCCACTTT. Its protein is CASSGQPNNSPLHF.

This sequence joins TRBV6-1 and TRBJ1-4, with unresolved D. With 2 bases removed from V and 13 bases from J, the gap between germline ends came to 26 bases. The CDR3 sequence is 17 residues long. CDR1 and CDR2 from the germline V gene are MNHNS and SASEGT. In DNA, the CDR3 is TGTGCCAGCAGTGAATTAATCCAGGCCGGTGCGGCGGGAGGACTGTTTTTT. Encoded protein: CASSELIQAGAAGGLFF.

The J gene is TRBJ1-2, the V gene TRBV29-1; the D gene is possibly TRBD1 (5 bases). V was shortened by 4 bases and J by 6 bases, with 9 bases between the two germline ends. This CDR3 is 11 amino acids long. From germline, CDR1 is SQVTM and CDR2 ANQGSEA. The chain's CDR3 is CSVGMGHGYTF. CDR3 nucleotide sequence: TGCAGCGTTGGAATGGGGCATGGCTACACCTTC.